Below are 23 T cell receptor beta chains sequenced from a single sample in a study of identical twins. One entry per CDR3 protein results from TCRdb running MiXCR on the 5' RACE reads. The sample yields 260,000 or so distinct CDR3 sequences, 7.5% seen once. This sample was also put to use in a study of yellow fever vaccine responses in identical twins.

Sequencing used CD8+ T cells sorted from blood. All receptors come from a young woman in good health.

This clonotype was counted a few times. This rearrangement joins TRBV4-1 to TRBJ2-3, with D unresolved. This CDR3 is 16 amino acids long. Trimming took off 3 bases at V and 0 bases at J, with 13 bases between the two ends. CDR1 is MGHRA, CDR2 YSYEKL, per germline. The CDR3, as DNA: TGCGCCAGCAGCCAGTCCGGCCCGGTAAGCACAGATACGCAGTATTTT. It is translated as CASSQSGPVSTDTQYF.

This clonotype was picked up a small number of times. The chain carries TRBV2 and TRBJ2-1; D might be TRBD2 (6 bases). V lost 8 bases and J 5 bases, leaving 19 bases between the germline ends. This CDR3 has 15 residues. CDR1 is SNHLY, CDR2 FYNNEI, per germline. In nucleotides, the CDR3 is TGTGCCAGCCTTCCCACCGGGACTTCCCACAATGAGCAGTTCTTC. Translating it yields CASLPTGTSHNEQFF.

The chain is built from TRBV27 and TRBJ1-4; 7 positions agree with TRBD1. Germline CDR1 and CDR2: MNHEY and SMNVEV (reference sequence). The CDR3 is 18 amino acids. The ends lost 0 bases at V and 4 bases at J; junction bases unmatched: 11. The CDR3 loop is CASSLSQVTGANNEKLFF. DNA of the CDR3: TGTGCCAGCAGTTTATCCCAAGTTACAGGGGCCAATAATGAAAAACTGTTTTTT. Full variable domain (missing parts from reference TRBV27 and TRBJ1-4): EAQVTQNPRYLITVTGKKLTVTCSQNMNHEYMSWYRQDPGLGLRQIYYSMNVEVTDKGDVPEGYKVSRKEKRNFPLILESPSPNQTSLYFCASSLSQVTGANNEKLFFGSGTQLSVL.

The chain links TRBV5-1 to TRBJ1-4; a weak D match, TRBD1 (5 bases). Trimming left V 3 bases short and J 8 bases short, with 14 bases between. The CDR3 has 14 amino acids. Germline lookup yields CDR1 SGHRS and CDR2 YFSETQ. CDR3 sequence reads: CASSYSQGSEKLFF. DNA of the CDR3: TGCGCCAGCAGCTACTCTCAGGGATCCGAAAAACTGTTTTTT.

This clonotype was counted at least ten times. V and J are TRBV7-9 and TRBJ1-6, with 9 bases lining up with TRBD1. After removal of 5 bases from V and 7 bases from J, the junction contained 6 bases not matched to a gene. The germline V gene has CDR1 SEHNR and CDR2 FQNEAQ (reference sequence). The CDR3 contains 15 residues. The CDR3 region is CASSLKQGANSPLHF. The CDR3 DNA follows: TGTGCCAGCAGCCTAAAACAGGGGGCGAATTCACCCCTCCACTTT.

This clonotype has just a few counts. In DNA form, the CDR3 reads TGTGCCAGCAGACCTGGACTAGGGGGGGATACGCAGTATTTT. It yields the protein CASRPGLGGDTQYF. The genes are TRBV27 and TRBJ2-3, with D possibly TRBD2 on 7 matching bases. CDR3 length equals 14 residues. The V gene's germline CDR1 is MNHEY and CDR2 SMNVEV (reference sequence). Trimming shortened V by 6 bases and J by 6 bases, and 16 bases separated the two germline ends.

The chain recombines TRBV24-1 with TRBJ2-1; 8 positions match TRBD2. The CDR3 is made up of 14 amino acids. Germline V gene sequence: CDR1 KGHDR, CDR2 SFDVKD. After removal of 8 bases from V and 7 bases from J, the junction contained 9 bases not matched to a gene. In nucleotides, the CDR3 is TGTGCCACCAACACAGCGGGAGCAGGGAATGAGCAGTTCTTC. It encodes CATNTAGAGNEQFF.

This clonotype was counted ten times or more. The chain is built from TRBV24-1 and TRBJ2-1; 7 bases match TRBD2. The CDR3 runs 19 residues. V lost 4 bases, J lost 0 bases, and 14 bases stayed unmatched. Germline assignment: CDR1 KGHDR and CDR2 SFDVKD. The CDR3 DNA sequence: TGTGCCACCAGTGACTTGCAAGCTAGCGGATCGAGCTCCTACAATGAGCAGTTCTTC. It codes for CATSDLQASGSSSYNEQFF.

This chain connects TRBV12-3 or TRBV12-4 to TRBJ2-2; TRBD2 matches 12 bases. V shed 1 base and J 2 bases; nucleotides not matched to a gene: 11. The CDR3 runs to 20 residues. CDR3 nucleotides: TGTGCCAGCAGTTTAGTGGTGTCTAGCGGGAGGGTCTCTAACACCGGGGAGCTGTTTTTT. This encodes CASSLVVSSGRVSNTGELFF.

This clonotype has only a few counts. This chain connects TRBV18 to TRBJ2-7, with unresolved D. The V gene lost 2 bases and the J gene lost 6 bases, with 14 bases spanning the gap. This CDR3 comprises 14 residues. The germline CDR1 and CDR2 sequences are KGHSH and LQKENI. This chain's CDR3 is CASSPATSLGEQYV. In nucleotides, the CDR3 is TGTGCCAGCTCACCAGCAACGAGTTTAGGCGAGCAGTACGTC.

The V and J genes are TRBV7-6 and TRBJ2-1; D is possibly TRBD2 (6 bases). Per germline, CDR1 SGHVS and CDR2 FNYEAQ. The CDR3 loop spans 12 amino acids. Trimming pared 5 bases from V and 8 bases from J, leaving 10 bases between. CDR3 DNA sequence: TGTGCCAGCAGCCCCGGGGACTATGAGCAGTTCTTC. Its protein is CASSPGDYEQFF.

This clonotype has just a few counts. This chain uses TRBV20-1 with TRBJ2-1, with 14 positions matching TRBD2. The CDR3 has 15 amino acids. The germline gives CDR1 DFQATT, CDR2 SNEGSKA (reference sequence). V dropped 6 bases and J dropped 6; count of bases not matched to a gene: 7. The CDR3 loop is CSAWTGTSGSNEQFF. The DNA for the CDR3 is TGCAGTGCGTGGACCGGGACTAGCGGGAGCAATGAGCAGTTCTTC.

The chain employs TRBV12-3 or TRBV12-4 and TRBJ2-7, with D hard to call. This CDR3 spans 16 amino acids. V was pared by 5 bases and J by 2 bases, with 19 bases between. DNA of the CDR3: TGTGCCAGCAGTCCGCCGCTCTCCGGGTCGACCTACGAGCAGTACTTC. Amino acid sequence: CASSPPLSGSTYEQYF.

The gene calls are TRBV11-1 and TRBJ2-1; 9 bases are a match to TRBD2. The CDR3 contains 18 residues. V shed 4 bases and J 8 bases; nucleotides not matched to a gene: 18. The germline V gene encodes CDR1 SGHAT and CDR2 FQDESV (reference sequence). This chain's CDR3 is CASSSGPSLAGPGYEQFF. As DNA, the CDR3 is TGTGCCAGCAGCTCTGGGCCCTCACTAGCGGGTCCTGGGTATGAGCAGTTCTTC.

In this sample, this clonotype turned up a few times. This chain joins TRBV25-1 and TRBJ1-2; D is ambiguous. Germline V gene sequence: CDR1 MGHDK, CDR2 SYGVNS. The V end lost 7 bases, the J end lost 6 bases, and 12 bases lay between the germline ends. The CDR3 extends over 12 amino acids. CDR3 amino acids: CASTASSHGYTF. The CDR3, as DNA: TGTGCCAGCACGGCGAGCTCTCATGGCTACACCTTC.

This clonotype was counted between two and nine times. This sequence joins TRBV28 and TRBJ2-7, with TRBD2 matching 7 bases. The length of the CDR3 is 15 residues. CDR1 is MDHEN, CDR2 SYDVKM, per germline. The trim removed 2 bases at V and 4 bases at J, leaving 8 bases unmatched. The DNA of the CDR3 is TGTGCCAGCAGTTTAGGGGGGGTCAGTTTTTACGAGCAGTACTTC. It translates to CASSLGGVSFYEQYF.

In its sample, this clonotype was seen many times. This chain's CDR3 is CASSFPSAGANVLTF. CDR3 bases: TGTGCCAGCAGCTTCCCGTCCGCTGGGGCCAACGTCCTGACTTTC. The J gene is TRBJ2-6, the V gene TRBV7-9; no clear D gene. Germline V gene sequence: CDR1 SEHNR, CDR2 FQNEAQ (reference sequence). The CDR3 has 15 residues. Trimming removed 3 bases from V and 2 bases from J, with 8 bases in between.

The chain recombines TRBV7-9 with TRBJ2-7, with TRBD1 identical over 9 bases. The germline CDR1 and CDR2 sequences are SEHNR and FQNEAQ (reference sequence). The ends lost 4 bases at V and 6 bases at J; junction bases unmatched: 7. The CDR3 spans 14 residues. In nucleotides, the CDR3 is TGTGCCAGCAGCTCCCGGGACAGGGTAAGCGAGCAGTACTTC. Residues: CASSSRDRVSEQYF.

This clonotype was picked up a small number of times. The chain has TRBV6-8 and TRBJ2-5, with TRBD2 matching 10 bases. CDR1 and CDR2 (germline): MNHGY, SAAAGT. With 2 bases clipped from V and 1 base from J, the junction kept 10 bases outside the gene matches. This CDR3 has 18 amino acids. DNA for the CDR3: TGTGCCAGCAGTTACCCCCGGGCTAGCGGGGGAGGCCAAGAGACCCAGTACTTC. Protein product: CASSYPRASGGGQETQYF.

The chain employs TRBV27 and TRBJ2-1; possibly TRBD1 or TRBD2 for D (5 bases each). V was cut by 5 bases and J by 9 bases, with 14 bases left in between. Germline loops: CDR1 MNHEY, CDR2 SMNVEV (reference sequence). The CDR3 runs to 13 residues. CDR3 coding DNA: TGTGCCAGCAGTCCCTACATGGGGACTGAGCAGTTCTTC. Amino acid sequence: CASSPYMGTEQFF.

This clonotype was counted many times. The chain recombines TRBV29-1 with TRBJ1-1; D is unclear. The germline CDR1 and CDR2 sequences are SQVTM and ANQGSEA. V was pared by 3 bases and J by 7 bases, with 6 bases between. The CDR3 runs 10 residues. The CDR3 loop is CSVEDVEAFF. DNA of the CDR3: TGCAGCGTTGAGGACGTTGAAGCTTTCTTT.

This chain joins TRBV6-2 or TRBV6-3 and TRBJ2-6; tentative D call: TRBD2 (6 bases). Between the trimmed V and J ends, which lost 7 bases and 2 bases, there was a span of 27 bases. Germline assignment: CDR1 MNHEY and CDR2 SVGEGT. There are 20 residues in the CDR3. The CDR3 DNA is TGTGCCAGCAACATACTCCCCCCGGGGGAATGGGTCCCTGGGGCCAACGTCCTGACTTTC. Translation: CASNILPPGEWVPGANVLTF.

This chain uses TRBV11-1 with TRBJ2-1; 7 bases fit TRBD1. The germline V gene encodes CDR1 SGHAT and CDR2 FQDESV (reference sequence). Trimming cost V 5 bases and J 4 bases; bases outside gene matches: 11. The CDR3 loop spans 16 amino acids. CDR3 nucleotide sequence: TGTGCCAGCAGCCCCAGTGGTGGGACAGCGTACAATGAGCAGTTCTTC. Protein product: CASSPSGGTAYNEQFF.